This TCR beta chain was sequenced during a study of cytotoxic CD8 clonotypes in ibrutinib-treated CLL. Clones were read by immunoSEQ multiplex PCR, and TCRdb kept only the in-frame ones, dropping some. The sample yields over 250,000 clones, around 77% seen once. In the case of this clone: Different DNA sequences within this sample yield the same CDR3.

This material consisted of PBMCs, taken at disease progression, from a patient treated with ibrutinib. This TCR was sampled from a human donor with chronic lymphocytic leukemia.

The CDR3 region has the DNA TGTGCCAGCAGCGTAGGGGACAGCTACGAGCAGTACTTC. Translation: CASSVGDSYEQYF. The chain uses TRBV9 and TRBJ2-7, with 7 bases aligning to TRBD1. Germline CDR1 is SGDLS and CDR2 is YYNGEE. The CDR3 is 13 amino acids. The J segment lost 3 bases and the V segment lost 0 bases, leaving 0 bases of the junction unmatched.